This T cell receptor beta chain was identified in a study of CD4 T cells in relation to SARS-CoV-2 and coronaviruses. About the study: PBMCs were cultured with antigen for over 8 days before TCR beta sequencing. Findings of the study overall: Samples before the pandemic and after infection were not matched within any donor.

The count of this clone is one. What it recognizes is unknown. CD4+ T cells from unexposed donors were obtained before the COVID-19 pandemic (2011-2018). Isolation of CD4+ T cells took place after nine to ten days in culture. Testing used SARS-CoV-2 S/N and four cold-coronavirus spikes on unexposed-donor CD4+ T cells, cells permitting. On days 3 and 7, cultures got half fresh IL-2 medium. V shed 0 bases and J shed 5 bases, with 7 bases lying between them. The CDR3 runs to 13 residues. Germline CDR1 LGHDT, CDR2 YNNKEL (reference sequence). The table came from immunoSEQ multiplex PCR; TCRdb's copy has only in-frame clones and leaves some out. Among around 25,000 clones listed, about 80% were seen once.

This TCR was recovered from a human donor in good health. The source material was CD4+ T cells from PBMCs, cultured in vitro. The V gene is TRBV3-1 (or the pseudogene TRBV3-2), the J gene TRBJ1-2; possible D gene TRBD1, 6 bases. CDR3 DNA: TGTGCCAGCAGCCAAGAAGGGGGATATGGCTACACCTTC. Amino acid sequence: CASSQEGGYGYTF.